This T cell receptor beta chain was captured by sequencing in a study of blood T cell repertoires in COVID-19. Study summary: Acute and convalescent COVID-19 specimens originated in the United States, Italy and Spain. Sample material is recorded as cDNA or gDNA derived from T cells, B-cell-depleted T cells, or PBMCs.

CDR3 length: 14 residues. V lost 3 bases, J lost 7 bases, and 6 bases stayed unmatched. The germline V gene has CDR1 MGHRA and CDR2 YSYEKL. The Seattle patients joined while their infection was active and were tracked longitudinally afterward. Original handling: Scientists estimated how many nucleated cells there were by amplifying reference gene primers. Using immunoSEQ multiplex PCR, the repertoire was profiled, and TCRdb retains in-frame clones only, with some absent. That table is the source of V, J and clone size, and D and trimming were worked out from the DNA. The sample lists roughly 320,000 clones, under 90% occurring once.

The TCR comes from a woman in her twenties or thirties with COVID-19, enrolled during active disease. The sample comprised peripheral blood. The J gene is TRBJ1-5, the V gene TRBV4-1, with TRBD1 matching over 7 bases. The CDR3 loop reads CASSQRDREQPQHF. For the CDR3, the DNA is TGCGCCAGCAGCCAGAGAGACAGGGAGCAGCCCCAGCATTTT.